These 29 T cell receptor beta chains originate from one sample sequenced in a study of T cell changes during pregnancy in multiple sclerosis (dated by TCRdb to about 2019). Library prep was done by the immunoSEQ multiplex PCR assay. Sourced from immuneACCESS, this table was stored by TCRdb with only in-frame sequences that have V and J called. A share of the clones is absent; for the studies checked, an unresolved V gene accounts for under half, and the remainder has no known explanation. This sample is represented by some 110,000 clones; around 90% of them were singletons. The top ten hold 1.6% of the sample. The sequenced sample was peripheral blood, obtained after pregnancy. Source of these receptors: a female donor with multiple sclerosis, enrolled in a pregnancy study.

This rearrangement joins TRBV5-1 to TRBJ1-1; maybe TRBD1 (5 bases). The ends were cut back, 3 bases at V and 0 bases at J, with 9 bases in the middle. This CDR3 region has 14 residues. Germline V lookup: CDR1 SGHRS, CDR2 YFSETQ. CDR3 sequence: CASSSYRMNTEAFF. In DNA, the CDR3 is TGCGCCAGCAGCTCCTACAGGATGAACACTGAAGCTTTCTTT.

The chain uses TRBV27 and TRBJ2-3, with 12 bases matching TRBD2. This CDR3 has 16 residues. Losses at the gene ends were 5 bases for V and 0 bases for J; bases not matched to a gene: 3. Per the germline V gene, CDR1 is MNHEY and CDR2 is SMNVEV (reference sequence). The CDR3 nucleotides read TGTGCCAGCAGTCCCGGACTAGCGGGGAGCACAGATACGCAGTATTTT. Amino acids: CASSPGLAGSTDTQYF.

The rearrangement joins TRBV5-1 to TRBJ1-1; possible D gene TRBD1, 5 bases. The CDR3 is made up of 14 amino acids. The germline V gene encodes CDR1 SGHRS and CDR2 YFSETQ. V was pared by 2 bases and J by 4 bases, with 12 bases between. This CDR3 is CASSLGEAFTEAFF. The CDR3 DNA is TGCGCCAGCAGCTTAGGGGAGGCCTTCACTGAAGCTTTCTTT.

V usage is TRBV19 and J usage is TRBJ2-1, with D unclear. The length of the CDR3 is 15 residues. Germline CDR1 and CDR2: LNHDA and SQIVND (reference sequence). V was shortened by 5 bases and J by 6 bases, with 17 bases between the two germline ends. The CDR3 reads CASSPRGVLGNEQFF. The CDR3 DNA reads TGTGCCAGTAGTCCCCGCGGCGTTCTGGGCAATGAGCAGTTCTTC.

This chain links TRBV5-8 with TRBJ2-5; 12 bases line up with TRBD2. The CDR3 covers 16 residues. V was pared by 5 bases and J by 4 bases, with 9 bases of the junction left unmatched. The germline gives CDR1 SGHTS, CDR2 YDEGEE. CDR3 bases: TGTGCCAGCAGGCTGGAGGCTAGCGGGGGGGCAGAGACCCAGTACTTC. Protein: CASRLEASGGAETQYF.

The CDR3 spells CASSLQRGRTDTQYF. CDR3 coding DNA: TGTGCCAGCAGCCTTCAGCGGGGGCGGACAGATACGCAGTATTTT. V usage is TRBV7-6 and J usage is TRBJ2-3; 8 bases align to TRBD2. The V segment lost 5 bases and the J segment 3 bases; nucleotides outside the gene matches: 7. The CDR3 has 15 residues. Germline-derived CDR1 and CDR2 are SGHVS and FNYEAQ.

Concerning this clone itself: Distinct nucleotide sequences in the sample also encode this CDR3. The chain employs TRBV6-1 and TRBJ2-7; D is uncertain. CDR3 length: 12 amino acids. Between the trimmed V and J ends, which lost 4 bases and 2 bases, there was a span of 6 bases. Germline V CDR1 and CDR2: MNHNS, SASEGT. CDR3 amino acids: CASSGQAYEQYF. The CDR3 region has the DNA TGTGCCAGCAGTGGACAAGCCTACGAGCAGTACTTC.

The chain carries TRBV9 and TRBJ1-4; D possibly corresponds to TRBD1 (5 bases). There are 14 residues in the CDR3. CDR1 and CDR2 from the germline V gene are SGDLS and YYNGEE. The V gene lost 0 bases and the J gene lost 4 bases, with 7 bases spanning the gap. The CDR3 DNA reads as TGTGCCAGCAGCGTAGGAAGGGGTAATGAAAAACTGTTTTTT. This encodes CASSVGRGNEKLFF.

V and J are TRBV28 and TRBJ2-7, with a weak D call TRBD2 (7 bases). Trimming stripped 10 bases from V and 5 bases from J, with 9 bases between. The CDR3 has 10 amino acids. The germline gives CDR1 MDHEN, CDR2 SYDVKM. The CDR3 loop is CATGGHEQYF. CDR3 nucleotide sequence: TGTGCCACCGGGGGGCACGAGCAGTACTTC.

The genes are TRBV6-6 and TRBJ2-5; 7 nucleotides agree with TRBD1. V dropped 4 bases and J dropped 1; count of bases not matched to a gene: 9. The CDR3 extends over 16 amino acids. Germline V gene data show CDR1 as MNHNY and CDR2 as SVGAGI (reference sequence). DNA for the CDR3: TGTGCCAGCAGTTTTTTTGCTCGGACAGGCCAAGAGACCCAGTACTTC. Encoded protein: CASSFFARTGQETQYF.

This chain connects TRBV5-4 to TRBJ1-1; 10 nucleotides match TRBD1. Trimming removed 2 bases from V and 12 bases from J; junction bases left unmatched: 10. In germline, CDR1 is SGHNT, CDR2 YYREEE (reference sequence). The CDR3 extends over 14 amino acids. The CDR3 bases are TGTGCCAGCAGCTTATCCGGGACAGGGGAAGACTCTTTCTTT. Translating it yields CASSLSGTGEDSFF.

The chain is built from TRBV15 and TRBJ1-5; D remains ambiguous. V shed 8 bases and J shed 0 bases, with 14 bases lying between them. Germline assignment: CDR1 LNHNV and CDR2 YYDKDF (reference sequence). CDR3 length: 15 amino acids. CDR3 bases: TGTGCCACCTCGGGGAAGGGTGGTAGCAATCAGCCCCAGCATTTT. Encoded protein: CATSGKGGSNQPQHF. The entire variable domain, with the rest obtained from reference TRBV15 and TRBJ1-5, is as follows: DAMVIQNPRYQVTQFGKPVTLSCSQTLNHNVMYWYQQKSSQAPKLLFHYYDKDFNNEADTPDNFQSRRPNTSFCFLDIRSPGLGDTAMYLCATSGKGGSNQPQHFGDGTRLSIL.

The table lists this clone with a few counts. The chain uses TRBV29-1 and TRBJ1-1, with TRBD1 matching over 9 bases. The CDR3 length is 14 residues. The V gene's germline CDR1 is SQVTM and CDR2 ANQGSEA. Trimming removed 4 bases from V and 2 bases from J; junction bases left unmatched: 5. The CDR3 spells CSVARTGVNTEAFF. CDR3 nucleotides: TGCAGCGTTGCCCGGACAGGGGTAAACACTGAAGCTTTCTTT.

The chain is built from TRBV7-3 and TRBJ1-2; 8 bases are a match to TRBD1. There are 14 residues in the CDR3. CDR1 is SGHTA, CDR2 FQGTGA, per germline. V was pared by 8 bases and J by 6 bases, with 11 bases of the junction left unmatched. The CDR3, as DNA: TGTGCCAGCGCCAAAGGCAGGGGGCCACATGGCTACACCTTC. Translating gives CASAKGRGPHGYTF.

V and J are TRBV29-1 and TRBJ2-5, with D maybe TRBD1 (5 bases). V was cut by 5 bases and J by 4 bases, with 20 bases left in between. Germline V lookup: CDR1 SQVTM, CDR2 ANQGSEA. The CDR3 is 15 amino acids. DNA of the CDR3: TGCAGCGTTAAGCCCGCGTCACAGGCGGTAGAGACCCAGTACTTC. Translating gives CSVKPASQAVETQYF. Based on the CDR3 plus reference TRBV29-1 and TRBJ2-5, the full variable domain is SAVISQKPSRDICQRGTSLTIQCQVDSQVTMMFWYRQQPGQSLTLIATANQGSEATYESGFVIDKFPISRPNLTFSTLTVSNMSPEDSSIYLCSVKPASQAVETQYFGPGTRLLVL.

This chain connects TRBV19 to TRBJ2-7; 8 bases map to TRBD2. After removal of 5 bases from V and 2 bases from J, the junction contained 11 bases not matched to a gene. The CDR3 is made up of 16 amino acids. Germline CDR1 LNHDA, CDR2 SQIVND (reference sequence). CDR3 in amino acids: CASSSWISGIAYEQYF. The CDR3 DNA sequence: TGTGCCAGTAGTTCGTGGATTAGCGGGATAGCCTACGAGCAGTACTTC.

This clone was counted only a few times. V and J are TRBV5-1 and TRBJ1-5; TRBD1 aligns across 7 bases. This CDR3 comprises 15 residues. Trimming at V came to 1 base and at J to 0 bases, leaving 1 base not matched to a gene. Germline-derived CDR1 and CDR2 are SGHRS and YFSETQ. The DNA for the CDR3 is TGCGCCAGCAGCTTGACAGGGGATAGCAATCAGCCCCAGCATTTT. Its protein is CASSLTGDSNQPQHF.

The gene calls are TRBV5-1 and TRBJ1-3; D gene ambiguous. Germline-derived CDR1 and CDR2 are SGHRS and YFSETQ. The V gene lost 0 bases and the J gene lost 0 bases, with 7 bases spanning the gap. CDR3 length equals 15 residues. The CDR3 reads CASSLETGSGNTIYF. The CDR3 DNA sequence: TGCGCCAGCAGCTTGGAAACGGGCTCTGGAAACACCATATATTTT.

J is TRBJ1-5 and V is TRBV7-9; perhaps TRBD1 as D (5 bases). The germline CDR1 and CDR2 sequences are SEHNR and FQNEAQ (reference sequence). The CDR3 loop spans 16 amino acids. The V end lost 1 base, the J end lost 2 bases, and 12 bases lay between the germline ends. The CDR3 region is CASSLERGSGNQPQHF. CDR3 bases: TGTGCCAGCAGCTTAGAAAGGGGATCGGGCAATCAGCCCCAGCATTTT.

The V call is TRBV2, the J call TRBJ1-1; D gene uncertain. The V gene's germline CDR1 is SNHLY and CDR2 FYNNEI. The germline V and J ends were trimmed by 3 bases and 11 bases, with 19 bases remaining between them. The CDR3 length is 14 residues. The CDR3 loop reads CASSDADRGLWAFF. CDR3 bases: TGTGCCAGCAGTGATGCGGATCGAGGGTTGTGGGCTTTCTTT.

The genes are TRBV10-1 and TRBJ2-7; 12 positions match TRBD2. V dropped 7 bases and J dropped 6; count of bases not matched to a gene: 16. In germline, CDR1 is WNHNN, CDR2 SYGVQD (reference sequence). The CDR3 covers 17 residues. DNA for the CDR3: TGCGCCAGCATCGCTAGCGGGGGGGGATTATTTTGGTGCGAGCAGTACTTC. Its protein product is CASIASGGGLFWCEQYF.

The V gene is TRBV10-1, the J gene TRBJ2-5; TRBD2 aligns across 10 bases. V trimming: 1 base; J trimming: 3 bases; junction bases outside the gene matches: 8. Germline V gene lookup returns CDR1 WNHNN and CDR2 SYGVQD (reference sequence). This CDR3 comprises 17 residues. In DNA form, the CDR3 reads TGCGCCAGCAGTGAGTTTCGCCGAGCGGGAGGGAAAGAGACCCAGTACTTC. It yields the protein CASSEFRRAGGKETQYF.

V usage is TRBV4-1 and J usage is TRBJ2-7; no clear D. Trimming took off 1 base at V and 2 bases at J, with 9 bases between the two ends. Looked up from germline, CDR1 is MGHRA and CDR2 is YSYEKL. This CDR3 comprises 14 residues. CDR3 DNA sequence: TGCGCCAGCAGCCAAGCCGACTTTACCTACGAGCAGTACTTC. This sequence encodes CASSQADFTYEQYF.

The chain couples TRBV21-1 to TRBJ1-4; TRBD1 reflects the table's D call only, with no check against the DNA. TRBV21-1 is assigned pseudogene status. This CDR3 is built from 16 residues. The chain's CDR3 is CASSKQGVRTNEKLFF. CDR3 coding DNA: TGTGCCAGCAGCAAACAGGGCGTTAGGACTAATGAAAAACTGTTTTTT.

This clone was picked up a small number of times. In DNA form, the CDR3 reads TGTGCCTCAGGACCCTCGGACATTCAGCCCCAGCATTTT. This gives the protein CASGPSDIQPQHF. V and J are TRBV10-3 and TRBJ1-5, with a weak D call TRBD1 (5 bases). CDR3 length equals 13 residues. Germline assignment: CDR1 ENHRY and CDR2 SYGVKD. V was trimmed by 11 bases and J by 6 bases, leaving 17 bases between them.

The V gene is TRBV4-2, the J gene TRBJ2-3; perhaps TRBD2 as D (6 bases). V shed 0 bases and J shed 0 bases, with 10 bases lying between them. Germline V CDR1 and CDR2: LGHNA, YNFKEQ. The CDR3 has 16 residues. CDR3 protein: CASSQETSVSTDTQYF. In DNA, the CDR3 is TGTGCCAGCAGCCAAGAGACTAGTGTCAGCACAGATACGCAGTATTTT.

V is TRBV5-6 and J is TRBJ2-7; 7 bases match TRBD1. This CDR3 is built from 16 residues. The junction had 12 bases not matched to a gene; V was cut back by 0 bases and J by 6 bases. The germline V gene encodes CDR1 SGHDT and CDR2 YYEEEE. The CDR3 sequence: CASSLVSDRGGLEQYF. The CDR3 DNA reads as TGTGCCAGCAGCTTGGTAAGCGACAGAGGGGGCCTCGAGCAGTACTTC.

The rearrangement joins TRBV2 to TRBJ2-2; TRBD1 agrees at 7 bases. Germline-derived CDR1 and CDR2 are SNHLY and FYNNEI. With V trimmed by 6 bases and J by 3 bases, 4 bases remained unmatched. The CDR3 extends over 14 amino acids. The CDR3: CASRKTGDTGELFF. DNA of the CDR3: TGTGCCAGCAGGAAAACAGGGGACACCGGGGAGCTGTTTTTT.

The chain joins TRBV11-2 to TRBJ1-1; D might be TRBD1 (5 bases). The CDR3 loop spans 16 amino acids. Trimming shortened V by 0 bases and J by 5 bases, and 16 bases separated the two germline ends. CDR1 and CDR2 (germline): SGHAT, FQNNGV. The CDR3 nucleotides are TGTGCCAGCAGCTTAGATGGGGCCTCGGCCGTGACTGAAGCTTTCTTT. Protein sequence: CASSLDGASAVTEAFF.